The 14 T cell receptor beta chains below all came from one sample that was sequenced in a study of beta chain features in type 1 diabetes. The whole isolated RNA underwent reverse transcription, so sequencing captured expressed TCRB transcripts. Sequencing used immunoSEQ multiplex PCR; TCRdb keeps in-frame clones, though not all of them. Here the sample spans 250,000 to 300,000 clones, 8% being singletons. The sample consisted of central memory CD4+ T cells from blood. The receptors originated from a woman aged 18 to 35 in good health.

This chain joins TRBV2 and TRBJ2-7; 8 bases line up with TRBD1. V gave up 5 bases and J gave up 3 bases; unmatched junction bases: 6. Germline V CDR1 and CDR2: SNHLY, FYNNEI. The CDR3 loop spans 14 amino acids. The CDR3 loop reads CASSRQGLDYEQYF. The CDR3 bases are TGTGCCAGCAGTAGACAGGGGTTGGACTACGAGCAGTACTTC.

This chain uses TRBV7-2 with TRBJ1-2; 12 nucleotides agree with TRBD1. Trimming cost V 5 bases and J 7 bases; bases outside gene matches: 14. CDR1 is SGHTA, CDR2 FQGNSA, per germline. The CDR3 totals 17 residues. CDR3: CASSPQLTGTGGIGYTF. DNA for the CDR3: TGTGCCAGCAGCCCTCAACTGACCGGGACAGGGGGCATTGGCTACACCTTC.

The chain has TRBV9 and TRBJ2-5; D unresolved. V was cut by 1 base and J by 2 bases, with 12 bases left in between. The CDR3 has 15 amino acids. CDR1 is SGDLS and CDR2 is YYNGEE in the germline V gene. The CDR3 loop reads CASSVLSGSQETQYF. CDR3 bases: TGTGCCAGCAGCGTATTATCAGGCTCGCAAGAGACCCAGTACTTC.

This clone was recorded many times. The genes are TRBV27 and TRBJ1-5; possibly TRBD1 for D (6 bases). The CDR3 extends over 15 amino acids. Germline CDR1 reads MNHEY; CDR2 reads SMNVEV (reference sequence). Trimming took 6 bases from V and 1 from J, leaving 13 bases between them. The CDR3 DNA sequence: TGTGCCAGCAGGCCCGCAGGGGTGAGCAATCAGCCCCAGCATTTT. This sequence encodes CASRPAGVSNQPQHF.

There are a few counts of this clone. The chain uses TRBV29-1 and TRBJ2-1; no clear D. CDR3 length: 13 amino acids. Germline V lookup: CDR1 SQVTM, CDR2 ANQGSEA. Trimming shortened V by 7 bases and J by 6 bases, and 16 bases separated the two germline ends. For the CDR3, the DNA is TGCAGCGCGCGAAAATCTGGTGGCAATGAGCAGTTCTTC. The encoded protein is CSARKSGGNEQFF.

This chain uses TRBV7-9 with TRBJ2-2; either TRBD1 or TRBD2 may supply D (5 bases each). Trimming took 1 base from V and 9 from J, leaving 9 bases between them. The germline gives CDR1 SEHNR, CDR2 FQNEAQ (reference sequence). This CDR3 spans 13 amino acids. CDR3 bases: TGTGCCAGCAGCTTAGGTGGGACCTGGGAGCTGTTTTTT. Translation gives CASSLGGTWELFF.

The chain recombines TRBV7-2 with TRBJ2-3; D may be TRBD1 (5 bases). The germline gives CDR1 SGHTA, CDR2 FQGNSA. The CDR3 has 17 residues. The V end was cut by 5 bases, the J end by 5 bases, with 23 bases between. Written as DNA, the CDR3 is TGTGCCAGCAGCGGGGCCAGACCCCTTACCTCTCTAGATACGCAGTATTTT. This encodes CASSGARPLTSLDTQYF.

This clone has more than one count but fewer than ten. The V gene is TRBV5-1, the J gene TRBJ1-4; D ambiguous. Germline V gives CDR1 SGHRS, CDR2 YFSETQ. V gave up 0 bases and J gave up 4 bases, with 7 bases separating them. The CDR3 is 14 amino acids. The CDR3 is CASSLDSVNEKLFF. In DNA form, the CDR3 reads TGCGCCAGCAGCTTGGACAGTGTTAATGAAAAACTGTTTTTT.

The CDR3 nucleotides read TGTGCCAGCAGCTTCCGAAGGGCTGGGCAAGAGACCCAGTACTTC. Protein: CASSFRRAGQETQYF. The chain uses TRBV7-9 and TRBJ2-5; no reliable D call. V shed 3 bases and J shed 2 bases, with 13 bases lying between them. Germline V gives CDR1 SEHNR, CDR2 FQNEAQ (reference sequence). The CDR3 consists of 15 residues.

The chain has TRBV11-3 and TRBJ2-7; D is possibly TRBD2 (6 bases). The length of the CDR3 is 14 residues. Germline CDR1 SGHNT, CDR2 YENEEA. V lost 3 bases and J 9 bases, leaving 18 bases between the germline ends. CDR3 sequence: CASSFPLAPRGQYF. The CDR3 coding sequence is TGTGCCAGCAGCTTCCCGCTAGCGCCTCGTGGGCAGTACTTC. The variable domain in full, with the rest retrieved from reference TRBV11-3 and TRBJ2-7, is EAGVVQSPRYKIIEKKQPVAFWCNPISGHNTLYWYLQNLGQGPELLIRYENEEAVDDSQLPKDRFSAERLKGVDSTLKIQPAELGDSAVYLCASSFPLAPRGQYFGPGTRLTVT.

Only a few counts were recorded for this clone. The CDR3 reads CASPNRDTPGSNQPQHF. The CDR3 region has the DNA TGTGCCAGCCCAAACAGGGACACCCCTGGGAGCAATCAGCCCCAGCATTTT. The gene calls are TRBV18 and TRBJ1-5; D is possibly TRBD1 (6 bases). The CDR3 extends over 17 amino acids. The V gene lost 8 bases and the J gene lost 1 base, with 21 bases spanning the gap. CDR1 and CDR2 from the germline V gene are KGHSH and LQKENI. Complete variable domain (other parts from reference TRBV18 and TRBJ1-5): NAGVMQNPRHLVRRRGQEARLRCSPMKGHSHVYWYRQLPEEGLKFMVYLQKENIIDESGMPKERFSAEFPKEGPSILRIQQVVRGDSAAYFCASPNRDTPGSNQPQHFGDGTRLSIL.

This clone has a handful of counts. The CDR3 spells CASSRRLAGAYNEQFF. In nucleotides, the CDR3 is TGTGCCAGCAGCCGAAGACTAGCGGGGGCGTACAATGAGCAGTTCTTC. The chain employs TRBV5-6 and TRBJ2-1, with 12 bases aligning to TRBD2. The length of the CDR3 is 16 residues. The junction had 6 bases not matched to a gene; V was cut back by 4 bases and J by 4 bases. Germline V gene lookup returns CDR1 SGHDT and CDR2 YYEEEE.

V usage is TRBV5-4 and J usage is TRBJ2-3; 12 bases align to TRBD2. CDR1 and CDR2 (germline): SGHNT, YYREEE (reference sequence). The J segment lost 5 bases and the V segment lost 4 bases, leaving 8 bases of the junction unmatched. The CDR3 sequence is 16 residues long. In DNA form, the CDR3 reads TGTGCCAGCAGCGCAACTAGCGGGGGGTATGGAGATACGCAGTATTTT. This translates into CASSATSGGYGDTQYF.

There are a few counts of this clone. The chain is built from TRBV6-4 and TRBJ1-4; D is unclear. V dropped 5 bases and J dropped 10 bases, with 17 bases sitting between them. The CDR3 is 14 amino acids. Per the germline V gene, CDR1 is MRHNA and CDR2 is SNTAGT. The CDR3 coding sequence is TGTGCCAGCAGTTTCAGAGGGAGGTCGGGAAAACTGTTTTTT. Protein: CASSFRGRSGKLFF.